This T cell receptor (beta chain) was recorded in a study of shared clonotypes between healthy human individuals. This clone was counted a single time. Clones were sequenced by immunoSEQ multiplex PCR, and TCRdb holds only the in-frame ones, with some missing. The profile covers approximately 1.1 million clones, with about 80% appearing a single time and more than 0.45% taken by the ten largest. Sequencing was carried out using memory CD4+ T cells from PBMCs. The subset: CD45RA-negative fraction. This TCR was sampled from a man between 18 and 29 years old in good health. Some clones in this sample may be carry-over from other donors' samples.

The DNA for the CDR3 is TGTGCCAGCAGTCACAGAGGCAGAAGCGGCTACACCTTC. This codes for CASSHRGRSGYTF. The gene calls are TRBV28 and TRBJ1-2, with D hard to call. The CDR3 covers 13 residues. The V end was cut by 5 bases, the J end by 8 bases, with 15 bases between. From germline, CDR1 is MDHEN and CDR2 SYDVKM.